This section outlines one T cell receptor (beta chain) sequence together with its context. The V end lost 3 bases, the J end lost 5 bases, and 13 bases lay between the germline ends. Germline V lookup: CDR1 GTSNPN, CDR2 SVGIG (reference sequence). CDR3 length: 13 residues. This sample is part of a study of cytomegalovirus exposure and HLA in healthy donors. Sequencing used immunoSEQ multiplex PCR; TCRdb keeps in-frame clones, though not all of them. Among fewer than 200,000 clones listed, about 90% were seen once. V is TRBV30 and J is TRBJ1-1, with D tentatively TRBD1 (5 bases). The receptor's source is a woman aged 25 to 39 in good health and CMV-seronegative. Material: PBMCs. CDR3 amino acids: CAWRRGGVTEAFF. Here the CDR3 DNA reads TGTGCCTGGAGAAGGGGCGGAGTGACTGAAGCTTTCTTT.